This T cell receptor beta chain was sequenced for a study of technical replicates of blood from a handful of donors. The CDR3 sequence is 15 residues long. Germline loops: CDR1 MNHEY, CDR2 SVGAGI. The V segment lost 6 bases and the J segment 7 bases; nucleotides outside the gene matches: 9. TCRdb keeps only in-frame clones here, not all; method: immunoSEQ multiplex PCR. The sample lists 11,000 or so clones; 85% to 95% were seen once. Material for sequencing was PBMCs. The V and J genes are TRBV6-5 and TRBJ1-5; 10 nucleotides align to TRBD1. The sequence came from a human donor in good health. The CDR3 sequence is CASRPDRGLWQPQHF. CDR3 in DNA: TGTGCCAGCAGACCGGACAGGGGGTTATGGCAGCCCCAGCATTTT.